These 4 T cell receptor beta chains share one sample of origin, sequenced in a study of radiotherapy plus CTLA-4 blockade in lung cancer. TCRdb's copy holds only in-frame clones and misses some; the assay was immunoSEQ multiplex PCR. The table shows some 77,000 clones, with more than 75% occurring only once. Sequencing used peripheral blood, obtained from a patient treated with radiotherapy plus ipilimumab. Receptors were obtained from a human donor with non-small cell lung cancer who had a partial response to radiotherapy plus ipilimumab.

This clone has just a few counts. The CDR3 sequence: CASSNRGLPAGYTF. In nucleotides, the CDR3 is TGTGCCAGCAGTAACAGGGGGCTTCCTGCCGGCTACACCTTC. The rearrangement links TRBV6-6 to TRBJ1-2; TRBD1 matches at 9 bases. The CDR3 length is 14 residues. CDR1 and CDR2 from the germline V gene are MNHNY and SVGAGI (reference sequence). The trim removed 5 bases at V and 8 bases at J, leaving 9 bases unmatched.

The V call is TRBV9, the J call TRBJ2-2; 7 positions match TRBD2. The CDR3 loop spans 18 amino acids. In germline, CDR1 is SGDLS, CDR2 YYNGEE. V trimming: 3 bases; J trimming: 0 bases; junction bases outside the gene matches: 11. Written as DNA, the CDR3 is TGTGCCAGCAGCGCAGAGGCGGGGACTACGGCGAACACCGGGGAGCTGTTTTTT. Protein product: CASSAEAGTTANTGELFF.

This chain joins TRBV7-9 and TRBJ2-1; D is possibly TRBD2 (6 bases). This CDR3 region has 16 residues. Germline loops: CDR1 SEHNR, CDR2 FQNEAQ (reference sequence). V gave up 5 bases and J gave up 1 base, with 15 bases separating them. The CDR3 loop reads CASSPKAGGSYNEQFF. CDR3 DNA sequence: TGTGCCAGCAGCCCAAAGGCCGGGGGATCCTACAATGAGCAGTTCTTC.

V usage is TRBV6-1 and J usage is TRBJ1-2; 8 bases fit TRBD1. Germline CDR1 and CDR2: MNHNS and SASEGT. This CDR3 spans 13 amino acids. With 4 bases clipped from V and 8 bases from J, the junction kept 6 bases outside the gene matches. The CDR3 spells CASSGAGGRGYTF. The CDR3 bases are TGTGCCAGCAGTGGGGCAGGGGGCAGAGGCTACACCTTC.